The 6 T cell receptor beta chains below come from one sample, sequenced in a study of regulatory T cells in long-lasting Graves disease. Libraries of TCR beta came from iRepertoire HTBI primers plus Arm-PCR of CDR3 regions. One entry per CDR3 protein results from TCRdb running MiXCR on the multiplex PCR reads. The sample records roughly 500,000 distinct CDR3 sequences, about 14% being singletons. Time point: newly diagnosed GD, antithyroid drugs for less than 3 months. PBMC RNA served as the TCR library source. The same data also contributed to another study, on T cells in Graves' hyperthyroidism and ophthalmopathy.

The sample in question was peripheral blood mononuclear cells (PBMCs), obtained at new diagnosis, from a patient treated with antithyroid drugs. These receptors were taken from a woman in her forties or fifties with Graves disease.

In its sample, this clonotype was seen many times. The chain employs TRBV12-3 or TRBV12-4 and TRBJ2-7, with D unclear. The CDR3 is 16 residues long. Trimming removed 6 bases from V and 6 bases from J, with 24 bases in between. The CDR3 spells CASRAYQSTVSFEQYF. CDR3 nucleotides: TGTGCCAGCAGGGCATACCAGTCTACGGTTAGCTTCGAGCAGTACTTC.

This chain uses TRBV19 with TRBJ2-7, with 10 positions matching TRBD1. This CDR3 is 16 amino acids long. After removal of 5 bases from V and 2 bases from J, the junction contained 9 bases not matched to a gene. Germline values: CDR1 LNHDA, CDR2 SQIVND (reference sequence). The CDR3 bases are TGTGCCAGTAGTTTCTTTCCGGGACAGGGGCCCTACGAGCAGTACTTC. Amino acids: CASSFFPGQGPYEQYF.

This clonotype was seen only a few times. This rearrangement joins TRBV28 to TRBJ2-7, with TRBD1 matching over 12 bases. The V gene's germline CDR1 is MDHEN and CDR2 SYDVKM. The CDR3 length is 13 residues. With V trimmed by 6 bases and J by 5 bases, 2 bases remained unmatched. CDR3 sequence (DNA): TGTGCCAGCAGGGGGACAGGGGGCCACGAGCAGTACTTC. Residues: CASRGTGGHEQYF.

This clonotype has a handful of counts. The chain employs TRBV6-1 and TRBJ2-7; 9 positions match TRBD1. V lost 5 bases, J lost 9 bases, and 11 bases stayed unmatched. CDR3 size: 14 residues. CDR1 is MNHNS and CDR2 is SASEGT in the germline V gene. The CDR3 DNA reads as TGTGCCAGCAGTCCCCGGGACAGGGTACTCGGGCAGTACTTC. This encodes CASSPRDRVLGQYF.

The chain couples TRBV2 to TRBJ2-2; 8 positions agree with TRBD2. The CDR3 spans 16 residues. Trimming took 2 bases from V and 9 from J; bases not matched to a gene: 11. Germline lookup yields CDR1 SNHLY and CDR2 FYNNEI. The CDR3: CASSEPLGTSMRELFF. CDR3 sequence (DNA): TGTGCCAGCAGTGAACCGCTGGGGACTAGTATGCGGGAGCTGTTTTTT.

This clonotype was detected ten times or more. The chain has TRBV6-1 and TRBJ2-1; D call uncertain. The length of the CDR3 is 15 residues. V was shortened by 6 bases and J by 0 bases, with 12 bases between the two germline ends. Germline CDR1 is MNHNS and CDR2 is SASEGT. DNA for the CDR3: TGTGCCAGCAGCTTAGCAGAAGGCTCCTACAATGAGCAGTTCTTC. It specifies CASSLAEGSYNEQFF.